This T cell receptor (beta chain) was sequenced for a study of T cell responses to AZD1222 COVID-19 vaccine. Sequenced by immunoSEQ multiplex PCR; TCRdb stores in-frame clones only, minus some. The sample yields roughly 120,000 clones, 80% to 90% seen once. Germline V gene lookup returns CDR1 LGHDT and CDR2 YNNKEL (reference sequence). Trimming cost V 2 bases and J 9 bases; bases outside gene matches: 10. The CDR3 has 16 residues. This receptor was identified in an adult who received the AZD1222 COVID-19 vaccine. The material sequenced was peripheral blood, taken 28 days after the second AZD1222 dose. V gene TRBV3-1 (or the pseudogene TRBV3-2) combines with J gene TRBJ1-6; 7 bases match TRBD1. The CDR3, as DNA: TGTGCCAGCAGCCAAATTCGGGGGGACAGCGGTTCACCCCTCCACTTT. Its translation: CASSQIRGDSGSPLHF.